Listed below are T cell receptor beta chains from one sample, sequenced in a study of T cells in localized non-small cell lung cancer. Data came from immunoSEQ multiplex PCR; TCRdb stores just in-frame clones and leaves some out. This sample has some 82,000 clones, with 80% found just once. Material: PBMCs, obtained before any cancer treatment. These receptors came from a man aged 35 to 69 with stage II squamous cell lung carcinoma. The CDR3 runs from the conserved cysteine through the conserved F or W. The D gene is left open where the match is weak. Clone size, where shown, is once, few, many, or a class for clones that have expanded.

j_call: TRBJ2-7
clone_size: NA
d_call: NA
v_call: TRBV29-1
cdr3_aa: CSVEEQIGTSYEQYF
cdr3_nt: TGCAGCGTTGAAGAACAGATTGGGACAAGTTACGAGCAGTACTTC

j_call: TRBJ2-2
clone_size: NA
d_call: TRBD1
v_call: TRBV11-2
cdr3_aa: CASSLRAGGSNTGELFF
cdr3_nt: TGTGCCAGCAGCTTAAGGGCAGGGGGTTCGAACACCGGGGAGCTGTTTTTT

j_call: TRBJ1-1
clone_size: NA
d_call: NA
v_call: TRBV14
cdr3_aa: CASSHQLPQPRTEAFF
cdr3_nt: TGTGCCAGCAGCCATCAATTGCCCCAGCCCCGGACTGAAGCTTTCTTT

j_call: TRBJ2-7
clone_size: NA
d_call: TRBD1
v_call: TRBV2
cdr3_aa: CASSTGTGSFLAYEQYF
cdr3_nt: TGTGCCAGCAGTACCGGGACAGGGTCTTTTTTAGCCTACGAGCAGTACTTC

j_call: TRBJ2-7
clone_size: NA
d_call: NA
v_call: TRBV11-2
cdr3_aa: CASSPWAPGLGPSYEQYF
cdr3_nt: TGTGCCAGCAGCCCATGGGCCCCGGGACTTGGGCCATCCTACGAGCAGTACTTC

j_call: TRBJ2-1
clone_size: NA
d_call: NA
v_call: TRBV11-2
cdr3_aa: CASSTRGRGSYNEQFF
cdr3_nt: TGTGCCAGCAGCACCCGGGGACGGGGTTCCTACAATGAGCAGTTCTTC

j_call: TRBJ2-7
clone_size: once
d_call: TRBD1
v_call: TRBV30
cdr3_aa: CALKSDRSSYEQYF
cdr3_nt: TGTGCCTTGAAGTCGGACAGGAGCTCCTACGAGCAGTACTTC

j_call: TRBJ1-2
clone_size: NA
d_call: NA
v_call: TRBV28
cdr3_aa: CASLPWHSGGYTF
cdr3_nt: TGTGCCAGCCTCCCGTGGCATTCAGGTGGCTACACCTTC

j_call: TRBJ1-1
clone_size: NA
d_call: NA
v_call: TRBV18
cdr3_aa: CASSQQGTPNTEAFF
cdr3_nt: TGTGCCAGCTCACAGCAGGGGACACCCAACACTGAAGCTTTCTTT

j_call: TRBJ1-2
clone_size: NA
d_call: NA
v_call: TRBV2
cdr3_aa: CASSVGGGGFDGYTF
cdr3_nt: TGTGCCAGCAGTGTAGGGGGAGGAGGGTTCGATGGCTACACCTTC

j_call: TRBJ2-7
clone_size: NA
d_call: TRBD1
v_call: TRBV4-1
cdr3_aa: CASSPKTGPSYEQYF
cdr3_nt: TGCGCCAGCAGCCCGAAGACAGGGCCCTCCTACGAGCAGTACTTC

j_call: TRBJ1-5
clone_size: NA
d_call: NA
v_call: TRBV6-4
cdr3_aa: CARRGQHYSNQPQHF
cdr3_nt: TGTGCCAGGAGAGGACAGCACTATAGCAATCAGCCCCAGCATTTT

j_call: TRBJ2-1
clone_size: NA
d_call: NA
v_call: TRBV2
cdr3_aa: CASSVGTNNEQFF
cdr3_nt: TGTGCCAGCAGTGTAGGGACCAACAATGAGCAGTTCTTC

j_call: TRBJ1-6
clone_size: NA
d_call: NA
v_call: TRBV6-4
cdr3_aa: CASSVQAGASPLHF
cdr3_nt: TGTGCCAGCAGTGTGCAGGCCGGGGCTTCACCCCTCCACTTT

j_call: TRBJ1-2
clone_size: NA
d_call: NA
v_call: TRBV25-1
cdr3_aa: CASSERSDYYTF
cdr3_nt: TGTGCCAGCAGTGAACGGTCAGACTACTACACCTTC

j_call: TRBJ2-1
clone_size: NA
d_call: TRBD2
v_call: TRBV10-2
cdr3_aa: CASRLSTSDNEQFF
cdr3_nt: TGCGCCAGCCGATTATCGACTAGCGACAATGAGCAGTTCTTC

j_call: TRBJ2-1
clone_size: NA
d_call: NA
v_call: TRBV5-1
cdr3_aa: CASSLRSRGRPYNEQFF
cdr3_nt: TGCGCCAGCAGCTTGAGGTCCCGAGGCCGACCCTACAATGAGCAGTTCTTC

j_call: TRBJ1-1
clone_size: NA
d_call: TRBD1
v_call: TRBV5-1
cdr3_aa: CASSLQTGIGTEAFF
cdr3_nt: TGCGCCAGCAGCTTGCAGACAGGGATTGGTACTGAAGCTTTCTTT

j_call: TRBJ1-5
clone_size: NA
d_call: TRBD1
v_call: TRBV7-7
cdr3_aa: CASSRDRNQPQHF
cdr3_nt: TGTGCTAGCAGCCGGGACAGGAATCAGCCCCAGCATTTT

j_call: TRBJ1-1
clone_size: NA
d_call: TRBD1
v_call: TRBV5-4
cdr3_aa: CASSGLNRGLNTEAFF
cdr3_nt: TGTGCCAGCAGCGGTTTAAACAGGGGATTGAACACTGAAGCTTTCTTT

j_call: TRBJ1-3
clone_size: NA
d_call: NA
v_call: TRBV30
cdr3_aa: CAWSVERGNTIYF
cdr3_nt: TGTGCCTGGAGTGTAGAAAGGGGAAACACCATATATTTT

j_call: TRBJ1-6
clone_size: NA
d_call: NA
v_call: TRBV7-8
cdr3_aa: CASSLAQGRSPLHF
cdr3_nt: TGTGCCAGCAGCTTAGCCCAGGGGAGGTCACCCCTCCACTTT

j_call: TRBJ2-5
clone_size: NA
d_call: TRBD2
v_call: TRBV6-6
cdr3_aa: CASSRLAGGPEPQYF
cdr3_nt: TGTGCCAGCAGCAGACTAGCGGGAGGCCCTGAACCCCAGTACTTC

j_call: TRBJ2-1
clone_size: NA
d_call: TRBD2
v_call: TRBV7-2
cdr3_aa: CASSSAPGLVYHEQFF
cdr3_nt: TGTGCCAGCAGCTCCGCACCGGGACTAGTATACCATGAGCAGTTCTTC

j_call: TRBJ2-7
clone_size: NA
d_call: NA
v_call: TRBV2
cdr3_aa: CASGGWGTYEQYF
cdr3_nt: TGTGCCAGCGGAGGGTGGGGCACCTACGAGCAGTACTTC

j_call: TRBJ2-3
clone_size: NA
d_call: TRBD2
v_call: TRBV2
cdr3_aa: CASSETVTGPVRGASTDTQYF
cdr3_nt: TGTGCCAGCAGTGAAACTGTGACCGGACCCGTGCGGGGGGCCTCCACAGATACGCAGTATTTT

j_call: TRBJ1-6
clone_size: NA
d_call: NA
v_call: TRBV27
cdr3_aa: CASSPGGGNSPLHF
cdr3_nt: TGTGCCAGCAGTCCCGGGGGGGGGAATTCACCCCTCCACTTT

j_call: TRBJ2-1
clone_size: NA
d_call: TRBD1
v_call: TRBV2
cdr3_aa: CASSAGTGAYNEQFF
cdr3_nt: TGTGCCAGCAGCGCCGGGACAGGGGCCTACAATGAGCAGTTCTTC

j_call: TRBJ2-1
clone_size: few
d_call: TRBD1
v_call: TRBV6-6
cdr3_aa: CASRKQGSSYNEQFF
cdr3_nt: TGTGCCAGCAGGAAACAGGGGAGCTCCTACAATGAGCAGTTCTTC

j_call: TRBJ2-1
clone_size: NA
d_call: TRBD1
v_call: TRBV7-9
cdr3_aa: CASRDSSYNEQFF
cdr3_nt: TGTGCCAGCCGGGACAGCTCCTACAATGAGCAGTTCTTC

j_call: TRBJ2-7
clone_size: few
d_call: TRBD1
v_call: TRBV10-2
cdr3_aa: CASSRQGGYEQYF
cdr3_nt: TGCGCCAGCAGTCGACAGGGTGGCTACGAGCAGTACTTC

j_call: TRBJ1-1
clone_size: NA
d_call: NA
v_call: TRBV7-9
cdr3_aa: CASSPQYTEAFF
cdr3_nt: TGTGCCAGCAGCCCACAGTACACTGAAGCTTTCTTT

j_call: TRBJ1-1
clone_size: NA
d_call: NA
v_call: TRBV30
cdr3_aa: CAWSRTVMNTEAFF
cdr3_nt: TGTGCCTGGAGTAGGACTGTTATGAACACTGAAGCTTTCTTT

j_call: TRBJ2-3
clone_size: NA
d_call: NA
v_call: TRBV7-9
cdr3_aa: CASSLREDFTDTQYF
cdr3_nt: TGTGCCAGCAGCTTAAGGGAGGACTTCACAGATACGCAGTATTTT

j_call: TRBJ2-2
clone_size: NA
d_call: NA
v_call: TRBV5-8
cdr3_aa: CASSLGTVNTGELFF
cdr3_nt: TGTGCCAGCAGCTTGGGGACAGTGAACACCGGGGAGCTGTTTTTT

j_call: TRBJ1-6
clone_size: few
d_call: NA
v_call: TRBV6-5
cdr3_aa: CASAGLGGSPLHF
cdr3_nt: TGTGCCAGCGCAGGCCTGGGAGGGTCACCCCTCCACTTT

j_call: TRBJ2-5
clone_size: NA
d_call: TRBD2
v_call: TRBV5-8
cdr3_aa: CASTRSGGAGTQYF
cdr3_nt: TGTGCCAGTACCCGTAGCGGGGGGGCCGGGACCCAGTACTTC

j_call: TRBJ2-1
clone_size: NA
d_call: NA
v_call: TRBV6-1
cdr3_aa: CASSVTYNEQFF
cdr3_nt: TGTGCCAGCAGTGTTACATACAATGAGCAGTTCTTC

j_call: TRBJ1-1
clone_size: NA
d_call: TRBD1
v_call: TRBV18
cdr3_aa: CASSPRGQDVTEAFF
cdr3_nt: TGTGCCAGCTCGCCTAGGGGACAGGATGTCACTGAAGCTTTCTTT

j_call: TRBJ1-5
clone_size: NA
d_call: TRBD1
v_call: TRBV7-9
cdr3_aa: CASSQTGTYQPQHF
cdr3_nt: TGTGCCAGCAGCCAGACAGGGACCTATCAGCCCCAGCATTTT

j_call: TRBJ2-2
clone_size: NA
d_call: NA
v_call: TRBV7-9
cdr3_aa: CASSYFSDLGELFF
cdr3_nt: TGTGCCAGCAGCTACTTCAGTGACCTCGGGGAGCTGTTTTTT

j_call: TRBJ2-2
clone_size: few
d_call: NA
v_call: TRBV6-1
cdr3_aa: CASSVNTGELFF
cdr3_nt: TGTGCCAGCAGTGTGAACACCGGGGAGCTGTTTTTT

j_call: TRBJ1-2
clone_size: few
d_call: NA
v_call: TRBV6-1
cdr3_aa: CASSETRRRGYGYTF
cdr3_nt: TGTGCCAGCAGTGAAACGAGGCGCAGGGGATATGGCTACACCTTC

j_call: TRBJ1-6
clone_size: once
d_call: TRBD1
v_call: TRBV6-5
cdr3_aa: CASSFRGPNSPLHF
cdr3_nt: TGTGCCAGCAGTTTCAGGGGGCCTAATTCACCCCTCCACTTT

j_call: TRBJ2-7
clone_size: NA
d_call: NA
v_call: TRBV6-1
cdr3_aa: CASRTGPDEQYF
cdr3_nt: TGTGCCAGCAGGACAGGCCCCGACGAGCAGTACTTC

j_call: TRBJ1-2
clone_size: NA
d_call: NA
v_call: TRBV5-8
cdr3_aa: CASSLEGVMNYGYTF
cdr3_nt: TGTGCCAGCAGCTTGGAAGGGGTAATGAACTATGGCTACACCTTC